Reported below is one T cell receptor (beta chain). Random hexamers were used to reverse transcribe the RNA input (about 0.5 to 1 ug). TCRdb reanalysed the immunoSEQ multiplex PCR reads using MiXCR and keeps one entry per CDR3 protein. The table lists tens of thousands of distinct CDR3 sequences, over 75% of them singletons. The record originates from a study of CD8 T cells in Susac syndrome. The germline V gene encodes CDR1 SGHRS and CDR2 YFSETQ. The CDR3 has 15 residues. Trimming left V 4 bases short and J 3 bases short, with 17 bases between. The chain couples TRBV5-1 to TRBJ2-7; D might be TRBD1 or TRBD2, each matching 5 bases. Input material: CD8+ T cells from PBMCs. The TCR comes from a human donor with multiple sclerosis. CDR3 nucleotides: TGCGCCAGCAGCACGCTCCGGGACGGAGGCTACGAGCAGTACTTC. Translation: CASSTLRDGGYEQYF. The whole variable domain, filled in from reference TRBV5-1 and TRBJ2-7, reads KAGVTQTPRYLIKTRGQQVTLSCSPISGHRSVSWYQQTPGQGLQFLFEYFSETQRNKGNFPGRFSGRQFSNSRSEMNVSTLELGDSALYLCASSTLRDGGYEQYFGPGTRLTVT.